Listed below are T cell receptor beta chains from one sample, sequenced in a study of shared clonotypes between healthy human individuals. Only in-frame clones appear in the TCRdb table, and some are missing; sequencing was by immunoSEQ multiplex PCR. The repertoire holds 630,000 or so clones, with 98% as singletons. The sequenced material came from naive CD8+ T cells sorted from blood. These receptors came from a man aged 25-45 years in good health. The CDR3 runs from the conserved cysteine through the conserved F or W. D genes are given only for firm matches. Where a row states a size, it is once, few, many or the class of an expanded clone; other rows omit it.

>.|TRBV9|.|TRBJ2-4
CASSVYLPVHGSKNIQYF
TGTGCCAGCAGCGTATACCTCCCTGTGCATGGGTCTAAAAACATTCAGTACTTC
>.|TRBV7-9|TRBD1|TRBJ2-5
CASSPPGTAQETQYF
TGTGCCAGCAGCCCACCCGGGACAGCCCAAGAGACCCAGTACTTC
>.|TRBV7-9|.|TRBJ2-3
CASSPTGLAPGDTQYF
TGTGCCAGCAGCCCCACCGGGCTAGCCCCTGGTGATACGCAGTATTTT
>.|TRBV18|TRBD1|TRBJ2-7
CASSPRDRRTYEQYF
TGTGCCAGCTCACCCCGGGACAGAAGAACCTACGAGCAGTACTTC
>.|TRBV7-7|.|TRBJ2-7
CASSFSQGYEQYF
TGTGCCAGCAGCTTCTCACAGGGCTACGAGCAGTACTTC
>.|TRBV23-1|.|TRBJ2-7
CASPGRPSYEQYF
TGCGCCAGCCCGGGCAGACCCTCCTACGAGCAGTACTTC
>.|TRBV7-9|.|TRBJ2-7
CASSPTFVEQYF
TGTGCCAGCAGCCCCACGTTTGTCGAGCAGTACTTC
>.|TRBV5-1|.|TRBJ1-1
CASSSGHSNTEAFF
TGCGCCAGCAGCTCGGGACACTCGAACACTGAAGCTTTCTTT
>once|TRBV7-9|TRBD1|TRBJ1-5
CASSRGRNQPQHF
TGTGCCAGCAGTAGGGGGCGAAATCAGCCCCAGCATTTT
>.|TRBV28|TRBD2|TRBJ2-3
CASVRAIPREGTDTQYF
TGTGCCAGCGTCAGGGCTATCCCGCGGGAGGGCACAGATACGCAGTATTTT
>.|TRBV30|TRBD1|TRBJ1-2
CAWSGGTGYGYTF
TGTGCCTGGAGTGGGGGGACAGGCTATGGCTACACCTTC
>.|TRBV7-9|TRBD2|TRBJ2-3
CASSSLSRLAGDTDTQYF
TGTGCCAGCAGCTCCCTCTCCCGCCTAGCGGGAGACACAGATACGCAGTATTTT
>.|TRBV9|TRBD1|TRBJ2-5
CASSVAEQETGIVETQYF
TGTGCCAGCAGCGTAGCGGAACAGGAGACAGGGATTGTAGAGACCCAGTACTTC
>.|TRBV5-4|.|TRBJ2-6
CASTSPGSGANVLTF
TGTGCCAGCACCTCGCCAGGCTCTGGGGCCAACGTCCTGACTTTC
>.|TRBV2|.|TRBJ2-1
CASSLGPRGSYNEQFF
TGTGCCAGCAGTCTGGGCCCGCGGGGCTCCTACAATGAGCAGTTCTTC
>.|TRBV5-1|.|TRBJ2-7
CASSLAATSHPYEQYF
TGCGCCAGCAGCTTGGCTGCGACTAGTCACCCCTACGAGCAGTACTTC
>.|TRBV9|.|TRBJ2-2
CASSVTGANTGELFF
TGTGCCAGCAGCGTAACCGGGGCGAACACCGGGGAGCTGTTTTTT
>.|TRBV6-5|TRBD1|TRBJ2-1
CASSYSDRGRNEQFF
TGTGCCAGCAGTTACTCCGACAGGGGGCGGAATGAGCAGTTCTTC
>.|TRBV5-4|TRBD1|TRBJ2-7
CASSDRDRDPYEQYF
TGTGCCAGCAGCGACCGGGACAGGGACCCCTACGAGCAGTACTTC
>.|TRBV18|.|TRBJ2-6
CASSHGRSSGANVLTF
TGTGCCAGCTCCCATGGACGGAGCTCTGGGGCCAACGTCCTGACTTTC
>.|TRBV6-1|.|TRBJ2-7
CASSSGRGDYEQYF
TGTGCCAGCAGTTCGGGGAGGGGGGACTACGAGCAGTACTTC
>.|TRBV7-2|.|TRBJ2-7
CASSSRAVEELEYYEQYF
TGTGCCAGCAGCTCTAGAGCGGTGGAGGAGCTAGAATATTACGAGCAGTACTTC
>.|TRBV19|TRBD2|TRBJ2-1
CASSPGLASYNEQFF
TGTGCCAGTAGTCCGGGACTAGCTTCCTACAATGAGCAGTTCTTC
>.|TRBV6-6|.|TRBJ2-7
CASSPTFGNEQYF
TGTGCCAGCAGCCCCACCTTCGGGAACGAGCAGTACTTC
>.|TRBV4-1|TRBD1|TRBJ1-4
CASSQEQGQNEKLFF
TGCGCCAGCAGCCAAGAACAGGGGCAGAATGAAAAACTGTTTTTT
>.|TRBV7-8|.|TRBJ2-5
CASSSDSEGETQYF
TGTGCCAGCAGCTCCGACAGTGAAGGAGAGACCCAGTACTTC
>.|TRBV6-5|.|TRBJ2-7
CASSYTETEAYEQYF
TGTGCCAGCAGTTACACTGAGACAGAAGCCTACGAGCAGTACTTC
>.|TRBV29-1|.|TRBJ1-1
CSVEDPDRRGAFF
TGCAGCGTTGAAGACCCCGACAGGAGGGGAGCTTTCTTT
>.|TRBV2|.|TRBJ2-2
CASSGQVGTGELFF
TGTGCCAGCAGTGGACAGGTCGGCACCGGGGAGCTGTTTTTT
>.|TRBV20-1|.|TRBJ2-7
CSASDSYEQYF
TGCAGTGCTAGTGACTCCTACGAGCAGTACTTC
>.|TRBV7-9|TRBD2|TRBJ2-6
CASSPGTSGPSGANVLTF
TGTGCCAGCAGCCCCGGGACTAGCGGGCCCTCTGGGGCCAACGTCCTGACTTTC
>.|TRBV27|.|TRBJ2-1
CASTSVTGEQFF
TGTGCCAGCACTAGCGTGACTGGGGAGCAGTTCTTC
>.|TRBV6-1|.|TRBJ2-7
CVSAPRTYEQYF
TGTGTCTCAGCCCCGCGTACCTACGAGCAGTACTTC
>.|TRBV2|.|TRBJ2-1
CASTDDGVLYNEQFF
TGTGCCAGCACCGACGACGGAGTCTTGTACAATGAGCAGTTCTTC
>.|TRBV4-1|TRBD2|TRBJ2-7
CASSQELAGGLTEQYF
TGCGCCAGCAGCCAAGAACTAGCGGGAGGTCTCACCGAGCAGTACTTC
>.|TRBV5-4|.|TRBJ2-7
CASSLASGPMDF
TGTGCCAGCAGCTTGGCGTCAGGGCCTATGGACTTC
>.|TRBV28|.|TRBJ1-5
CASSLDGYQPQHF
TGTGCCAGCAGTTTAGACGGTTATCAGCCCCAGCATTTT
>.|TRBV29-1|.|TRBJ2-1
CSVEGHPAQSSYNEQFF
TGCAGCGTTGAAGGCCACCCAGCCCAAAGCTCCTACAATGAGCAGTTCTTC
>.|TRBV9|.|TRBJ1-1
CASSADTMNTEAFF
TGTGCCAGCAGCGCGGACACAATGAACACTGAAGCTTTCTTT
>.|TRBV10-3|TRBD1|TRBJ2-7
CAISPDRGYYEQYF
TGTGCCATCAGTCCGGACAGGGGCTACTACGAGCAGTACTTC